This T cell receptor beta chain was obtained from a study of naive CD8 T cells in extremely preterm neonates. Deliveries were elective term cesareans at roughly 35-42 weeks, with no labor or membrane rupture. The CDR3 contains 14 residues. Trimming took 2 bases from V and 2 from J; bases not matched to a gene: 1. Looked up from germline, CDR1 is MNHEY and CDR2 is SMNVEV (reference sequence). The assay was immunoSEQ multiplex PCR, and TCRdb's table has in-frame clones only and misses some. The table has 7,000 or so clones, approximately 90% seen once. The specimen sequenced was naive CD8+ T cells from cord blood. This chain joins TRBV27 and TRBJ1-2; 8 nucleotides align to TRBD1. This receptor was taken from a newborn in good health. The CDR3 coding sequence is TGTGCCAGCAGTTTACAGGGGGCAAACTATGGCTACACCTTC. Translating gives CASSLQGANYGYTF.